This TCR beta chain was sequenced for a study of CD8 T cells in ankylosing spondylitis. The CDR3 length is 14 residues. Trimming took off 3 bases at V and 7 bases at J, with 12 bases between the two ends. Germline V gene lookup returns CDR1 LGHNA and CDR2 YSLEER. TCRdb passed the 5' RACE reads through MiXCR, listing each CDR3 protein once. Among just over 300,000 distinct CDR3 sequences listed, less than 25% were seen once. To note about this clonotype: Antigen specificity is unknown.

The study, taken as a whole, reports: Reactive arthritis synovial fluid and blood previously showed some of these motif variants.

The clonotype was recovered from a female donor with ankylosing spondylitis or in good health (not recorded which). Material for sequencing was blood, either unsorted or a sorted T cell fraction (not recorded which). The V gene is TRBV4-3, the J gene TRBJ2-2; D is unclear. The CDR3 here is CASSQALVGGELFF. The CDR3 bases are TGCGCCAGCAGCCAGGCCTTAGTTGGCGGGGAGCTGTTTTTT.